A single sample gave rise to the 26 T cell receptor beta chains below, sequenced in a study of T-cell reconstitution after alpha-beta-depleted transplantation in children. Molecular barcoding with unique molecular identifiers was used for the TCRbeta library. Each CDR3 protein is one row after TCRdb ran MiXCR on the PCR reads. The table has some 550,000 distinct CDR3 sequences, roughly 24% seen once. This material consisted of PBMCs, mostly from graft donor cells, taken 360 days after TCRalphabeta/CD19-depleted stem cell transplant. The receptors were sampled from a boy under two years old who had a stem cell transplant for acute myeloid leukemia, so the T cells may come from the graft donor.

This clonotype was detected many times. This chain uses TRBV30 with TRBJ2-1; D unclear. Trimming cost V 2 bases and J 3 bases, with 8 bases left between them. Germline V gives CDR1 GTSNPN, CDR2 SVGIG (reference sequence). The CDR3 has 13 residues. The CDR3 region is CAWSTANYNEQFF. The CDR3 DNA reads as TGTGCCTGGAGTACGGCCAACTACAATGAGCAGTTCTTC.

This clonotype was recorded at least ten times. This sequence joins TRBV11-2 and TRBJ2-5, with 12 positions matching TRBD2. The CDR3 has 14 amino acids. J lost 9 bases, V lost 6 bases, and 8 bases had no gene match. Germline CDR1 reads SGHAT; CDR2 reads FQNNGV. CDR3 amino acids: CASRPGLAGPSQYF. The DNA for the CDR3 is TGTGCCAGCAGGCCCGGACTAGCGGGGCCCTCCCAGTACTTC.

This clonotype was observed a few times. The rearrangement links TRBV11-2 to TRBJ1-3, with D hard to call. Germline V gene data show CDR1 as SGHAT and CDR2 as FQNNGV. The CDR3 has 16 residues. Trimming stripped 4 bases from V and 0 bases from J, with 13 bases between. CDR3 nucleotide sequence: TGTGCCAGCAGCTCATCAGCGATTTCCTCTGGAAACACCATATATTTT. Translated: CASSSSAISSGNTIYF. The full variable domain, with the rest looked up from reference TRBV11-2 and TRBJ1-3, is EAGVAQSPRYKIIEKRQSVAFWCNPISGHATLYWYQQILGQGPKLLIQFQNNGVVDDSQLPKDRFSAERLKGVDSTLKIQPAKLEDSAVYLCASSSSAISSGNTIYFGEGSWLTVV.

This clonotype was counted at least ten times. The chain joins TRBV6-2 or TRBV6-3 to TRBJ1-1; TRBD1 might be the D (6 bases). Germline assignment: CDR1 MNHEY and CDR2 SVGEGT. The CDR3 contains 14 residues. Trimming took 2 bases from V and 8 from J, leaving 15 bases between them. The CDR3 reads CASSYLGAIVEAFF. The CDR3 bases are TGTGCCAGCAGTTACCTGGGGGCGATCGTAGAAGCTTTCTTT.

The chain combines TRBV10-3 with TRBJ2-7; tentatively, D is TRBD1 (5 bases). The CDR3 runs 14 residues. Germline values: CDR1 ENHRY, CDR2 SYGVKD. Trimming removed 5 bases at V and 2 bases at J, with 13 bases between. The CDR3 loop reads CAISISTGPYEQYF. CDR3 sequence (DNA): TGTGCCATCAGTATATCCACAGGTCCCTACGAGCAGTACTTC.

The chain couples TRBV18 to TRBJ1-1; D unresolved. This CDR3 region has 15 residues. V shed 6 bases and J shed 3 bases, with 17 bases lying between them. Germline lookup yields CDR1 KGHSH and CDR2 LQKENI. CDR3 sequence: CASSPTRVQDTEAFF. DNA of the CDR3: TGTGCCAGCTCCCCAACGCGGGTTCAGGACACTGAAGCTTTCTTT.

This chain joins TRBV24-1 and TRBJ2-5; 8 bases are shared with TRBD2. CDR3 length: 12 residues. V dropped 5 bases and J dropped 5; count of bases not matched to a gene: 0. Per the germline V gene, CDR1 is KGHDR and CDR2 is SFDVKD. The chain's CDR3 is CATSAGGETQYF. CDR3 sequence (DNA): TGTGCCACCAGTGCGGGGGGGGAGACCCAGTACTTC.

The gene calls are TRBV9 and TRBJ2-7; 14 nucleotides align to TRBD2. J lost 0 bases, V lost 5 bases, and 4 bases had no gene match. Germline loops: CDR1 SGDLS, CDR2 YYNGEE. The CDR3 is 16 residues long. The CDR3 here is CASSRLAGGSSYEQYF. CDR3 in DNA: TGTGCCAGCAGTCGACTAGCGGGGGGGAGCTCCTACGAGCAGTACTTC.

This chain joins TRBV4-1 and TRBJ2-7; D perhaps matches TRBD1 (6 bases). CDR1 MGHRA and CDR2 YSYEKL come from the germline V gene. Trimming removed 4 bases at V and 2 bases at J, with 12 bases between. The CDR3 contains 14 residues. The CDR3 DNA is TGCGCCAGCAGCCCCCCCGGACAGACCTACGAGCAGTACGTC. Translated, it gives CASSPPGQTYEQYV.

This clonotype was counted between two and nine times. This chain connects TRBV5-1 to TRBJ1-6, with D perhaps matching TRBD1 (6 bases). Germline-derived CDR1 and CDR2 are SGHRS and YFSETQ. The V end was cut by 5 bases, the J end by 0 bases, with 12 bases between. This CDR3 region has 16 residues. DNA of the CDR3: TGCGCCAGCAGGGAGGGGGGAAGCTCCTATAATTCACCCCTCCACTTT. It is translated as CASREGGSSYNSPLHF.

This chain uses TRBV7-2 with TRBJ2-2; D ambiguous. V was clipped by 0 bases and J by 2 bases, with 16 bases between them. Germline CDR1 is SGHTA and CDR2 is FQGNSA. The CDR3 length is 18 residues. In DNA, the CDR3 is TGTGCCAGCAGCTTAGCGCTAGGCAGGAGAAATAACACCGGGGAGCTGTTTTTT. As protein: CASSLALGRRNNTGELFF.

This clonotype was seen a few times. This chain connects TRBV29-1 to TRBJ2-5, with unresolved D. Trimming shortened V by 6 bases and J by 4 bases, and 18 bases separated the two germline ends. Per the germline V gene, CDR1 is SQVTM and CDR2 is ANQGSEA. The length of the CDR3 is 14 residues. The CDR3 loop is CSVGVAGKGETQYF. The CDR3 DNA reads TGCAGCGTGGGTGTGGCCGGCAAGGGAGAGACCCAGTACTTC.

This clonotype showed up many times. The chain links TRBV5-1 to TRBJ1-5, with 9 bases identical to TRBD1. Germline V CDR1 and CDR2: SGHRS, YFSETQ. J was trimmed by 5 bases and V by 0 bases; bases with no gene match: 0. The CDR3 runs 14 residues. Written as DNA, the CDR3 is TGCGCCAGCAGCTTGGGGGACAGGGATCAGCCCCAGCATTTT. Its protein is CASSLGDRDQPQHF.

A few counts support this clonotype. The chain recombines TRBV29-1 with TRBJ2-3, with a possible D match to TRBD1 (6 bases). Trimming left V 6 bases short and J 2 bases short, with 12 bases between. Germline assignment: CDR1 SQVTM and CDR2 ANQGSEA. The CDR3 loop spans 13 amino acids. The CDR3 region has the DNA TGCAGCGTCCCACAGGGACCCACAGATACGCAGTATTTT. It is translated as CSVPQGPTDTQYF.

This clonotype turned up a few times. The V and J genes are TRBV12-3 or TRBV12-4 and TRBJ2-5, with 9 bases identical to TRBD2. The CDR3 extends over 13 amino acids. Unmatched junction bases numbered 9, after V lost 6 bases and J lost 10 bases. CDR3 in DNA: TGTGCCAGCAGCCGTAGCGGGGGCGGGGGCCAGTACTTC. Protein: CASSRSGGGGQYF.

The chain carries TRBV10-1 and TRBJ2-3, with TRBD2 as a possible D gene (6 bases). Germline V CDR1 and CDR2: WNHNN, SYGVQD (reference sequence). V was trimmed by 5 bases and J by 3 bases, leaving 18 bases between them. The CDR3 has 16 amino acids. The CDR3 reads CASSSPGGLATDTQYF. In nucleotides, the CDR3 is TGCGCCAGCAGTTCCCCCGGGGGATTAGCTACAGATACGCAGTATTTT.

The chain uses TRBV5-1 and TRBJ2-1, with a tentative D call TRBD2 (6 bases). Germline assignment: CDR1 SGHRS and CDR2 YFSETQ. With 0 bases removed from V and 4 bases from J, the gap between germline ends came to 11 bases. This CDR3 has 15 amino acids. The CDR3 DNA sequence: TGCGCCAGCAGCTTGGCCCCGGGGGTATACAATGAGCAGTTCTTC. It encodes CASSLAPGVYNEQFF.

This clonotype was found a few times. V and J are TRBV4-2 and TRBJ2-1; 10 positions agree with TRBD1. The trim removed 2 bases at V and 9 bases at J, leaving 10 bases unmatched. This CDR3 spans 16 amino acids. The germline CDR1 and CDR2 sequences are LGHNA and YNFKEQ. As DNA, the CDR3 is TGTGCCAGCAGCCAACAAAGGGACAGGGGTGACGGTGAGCAGTTCTTC. Translated: CASSQQRDRGDGEQFF.

This clonotype showed up many times. The rearrangement uses TRBV7-9 and TRBJ2-2; 9 bases agree with TRBD1. Germline-derived CDR1 and CDR2 are SEHNR and FQNEAQ (reference sequence). The CDR3 runs 14 residues. This CDR3 reads CGWTGVKHTGELFF. DNA of the CDR3: TGTGGTTGGACAGGGGTGAAGCACACCGGGGAGCTGTTTTTT.

This clonotype was detected only a few times. This chain connects TRBV10-3 to TRBJ2-5; a weak D match, TRBD2 (6 bases). Germline V lookup: CDR1 ENHRY, CDR2 SYGVKD. Trimming left V 6 bases short and J 3 bases short, with 14 bases between. The CDR3 has 14 residues. The CDR3 spells CAIRDWGEKETQYF. DNA for the CDR3: TGTGCCATCAGAGACTGGGGGGAAAAAGAGACCCAGTACTTC.

V usage is TRBV7-9 and J usage is TRBJ2-5; D remains unclear. V was pared by 7 bases and J by 5 bases, with 14 bases between. The CDR3 is 13 residues long. Germline CDR1 SEHNR, CDR2 FQNEAQ (reference sequence). This CDR3 reads CASNLITMETQYF. CDR3 nucleotides: TGTGCCAGCAACCTTATCACCATGGAGACCCAGTACTTC.

This clonotype appeared a few times. The V gene is TRBV20-1, the J gene TRBJ2-1, with 13 nucleotides matching TRBD2. The V gene's germline CDR1 is DFQATT and CDR2 SNEGSKA (reference sequence). The V and J ends lost 6 bases and 6 bases, in that order; junction bases with no gene match: 8. This CDR3 has 15 residues. CDR3 bases: TGCAGTGCGGATCAACTAGCGGGGGGGCTCAATGAGCAGTTCTTC. Protein: CSADQLAGGLNEQFF.

This clonotype came up many times. This rearrangement joins TRBV15 to TRBJ2-7; no clear D. CDR3 length equals 14 residues. The germline V gene has CDR1 LNHNV and CDR2 YYDKDF (reference sequence). V was cut by 0 bases and J by 3 bases, with 9 bases left in between. This CDR3 is CATSRDRLNYEQYV. In DNA form, the CDR3 reads TGTGCCACCAGCAGAGATCGACTGAACTACGAGCAGTACGTC.

The J gene is TRBJ1-1, the V gene TRBV20-1; the D gene is possibly TRBD1 (6 bases). V gave up 5 bases and J gave up 7 bases, with 14 bases separating them. CDR3 length: 12 amino acids. Germline assignment: CDR1 DFQATT and CDR2 SNEGSKA (reference sequence). The DNA of the CDR3 is TGCAGTGCTCCGCCGGGGACAATTGAAGCTTTCTTT. As protein: CSAPPGTIEAFF.

The J gene is TRBJ2-1, the V gene TRBV9, with 11 bases that match TRBD2. CDR1 SGDLS and CDR2 YYNGEE come from the germline V gene. J gave up 0 bases and V 4 bases, and 6 bases lay outside the gene matches. The CDR3 runs 17 residues. The CDR3 nucleotides read TGTGCCAGCAGCCCATTACTAGCGGGGGCCTCCTACAATGAGCAGTTCTTC. This sequence encodes CASSPLLAGASYNEQFF.

This clonotype has at least ten counts. The CDR3 DNA reads as TGCAGTGCTAGAGAAAGGGCGGGGGGCTACGAGCAGTACGTC. Translation: CSARERAGGYEQYV. The V and J genes are TRBV20-1 and TRBJ2-7, with 8 positions matching TRBD2. V shed 0 bases and J 3 bases; nucleotides not matched to a gene: 4. The length of the CDR3 is 14 residues. The germline gives CDR1 DFQATT, CDR2 SNEGSKA (reference sequence).